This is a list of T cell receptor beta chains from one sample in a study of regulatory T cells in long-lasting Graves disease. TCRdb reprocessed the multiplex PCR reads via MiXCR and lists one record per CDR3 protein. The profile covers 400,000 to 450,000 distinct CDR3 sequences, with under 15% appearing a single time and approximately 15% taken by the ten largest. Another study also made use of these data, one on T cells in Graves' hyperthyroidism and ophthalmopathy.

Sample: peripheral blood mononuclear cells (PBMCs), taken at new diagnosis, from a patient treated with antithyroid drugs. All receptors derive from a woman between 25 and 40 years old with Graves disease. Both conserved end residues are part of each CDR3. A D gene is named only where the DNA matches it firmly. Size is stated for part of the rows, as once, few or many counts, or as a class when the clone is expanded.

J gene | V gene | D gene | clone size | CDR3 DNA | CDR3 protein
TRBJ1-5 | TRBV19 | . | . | TGTGCCAGTAGTGCCATCGGCCACAATCAGCCCCAGCATTTT | CASSAIGHNQPQHF
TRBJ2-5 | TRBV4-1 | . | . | TGTGCCAGCAGCCAAGAATCACTCATAGCGGACGAGACCCAGTACTTC | CASSQESLIADETQYF
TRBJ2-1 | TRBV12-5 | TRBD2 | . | TGTGCTAGTGGCTCCCCAAGCGGGAGCTCCTACAATGAGCAGTTCTTC | CASGSPSGSSYNEQFF
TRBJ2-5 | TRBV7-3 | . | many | TGTGCCAGCAGCTTGACGGCAGGGTCTTTGGAGACCCAGTACTTC | CASSLTAGSLETQYF
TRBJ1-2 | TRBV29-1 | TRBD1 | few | TGCAGCGGTCAGGGACAGGGTATTGATGGCTACACCTTC | CSGQGQGIDGYTF
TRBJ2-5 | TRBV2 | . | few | TGTGCCAGCAGTGAGACGCGGACCCAGTACTTC | CASSETRTQYF
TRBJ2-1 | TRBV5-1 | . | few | TGCGCCAGCAGCTTGAGTCAGGGGTTATACAATGAGCAGTTCTTC | CASSLSQGLYNEQFF
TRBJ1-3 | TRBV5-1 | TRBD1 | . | TGCGCCAGCTCCCAGGGGACAGGGCCGCAATCTGGAAACACCATATATTTT | CASSQGTGPQSGNTIYF
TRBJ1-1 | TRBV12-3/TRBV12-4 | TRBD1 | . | TGTGCCAGCAGCCCTACAGGGGCGAACACTGAAGCTTTCTTT | CASSPTGANTEAFF
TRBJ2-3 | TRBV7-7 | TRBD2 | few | TGTGCCAGCAGCCCGACTAGCCTGATGAGAGATACGCAGTATTTT | CASSPTSLMRDTQYF
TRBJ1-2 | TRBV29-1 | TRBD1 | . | TGCAGCGTCCCAGCCGACAGGGCGGATGGCTACACCTTC | CSVPADRADGYTF
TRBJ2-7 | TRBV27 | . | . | TGTGCCAGCCGTTGGGGCCACGAGCAGTACTTC | CASRWGHEQYF
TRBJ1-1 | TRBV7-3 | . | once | TGTGCCAGCAGCGCTAACCCCGGGACATCTGCGGAAGCTTTCTTT | CASSANPGTSAEAFF
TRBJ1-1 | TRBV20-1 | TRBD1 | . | TGCAGTGCTAGCCGGGACAGCAGGGGCACTGAAGCTTTCTTT | CSASRDSRGTEAFF
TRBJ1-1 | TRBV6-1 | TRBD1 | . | TGTGCCAGCAGTAAGGGACAGGGGGCACGGACTGAAGCTTTCTTT | CASSKGQGARTEAFF
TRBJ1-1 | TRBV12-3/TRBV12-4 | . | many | TGTGCCAGCAGAAGGGGACCCGAGAACACTGAAGCTTTCTTT | CASRRGPENTEAFF
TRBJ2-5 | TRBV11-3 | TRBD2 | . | TGTGCCAGCAGCTTTGGACTAGCGGGAGAGGAAGAGACCCAGTACTTC | CASSFGLAGEEETQYF
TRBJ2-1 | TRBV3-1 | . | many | TGTGCCAGCAGCCAAGTTATGTGGGAGGCACTGAATGAGCAGTTCTTC | CASSQVMWEALNEQFF
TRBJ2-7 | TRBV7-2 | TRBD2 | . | TGTGCCAGCAGCTTAGGCATCCTAGCGGGAGTAGGATACGAGCAGTACTTC | CASSLGILAGVGYEQYF
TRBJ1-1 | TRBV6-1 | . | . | TGTGCCAGCAGTGAGCCCGTGGAAGGGGCTTTCTTT | CASSEPVEGAFF
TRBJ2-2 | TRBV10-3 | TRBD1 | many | TGTGCCATCAGTGACCCCACAGGGGGGAGGAACACCGGGGAGCTGTTTTTT | CAISDPTGGRNTGELFF
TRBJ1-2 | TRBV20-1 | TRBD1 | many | TGCAGTGCTAAGGACACAGGGGACTATGGCTACACCTTC | CSAKDTGDYGYTF
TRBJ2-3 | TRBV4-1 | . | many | TGCGCCAGCAGCCAGTTTCAGGGTTCAGATACGCAGTATTTT | CASSQFQGSDTQYF
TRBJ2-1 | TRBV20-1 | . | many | TGCAGTGCTAGAGATCGTAGCACCACCGCCCTAACAAGGGAGCGTGAGCAGTTCTTC | CSARDRSTTALTREREQFF
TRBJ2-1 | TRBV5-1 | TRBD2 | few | TGCGCCAGCAGCCCTGGATGGGAGGGACTAGCGTTAACTTACAATGAGCAGTTCTTC | CASSPGWEGLALTYNEQFF
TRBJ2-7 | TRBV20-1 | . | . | TGCAGTGCCTGGGACGGGACCTACTACGAGCAGTACTTC | CSAWDGTYYEQYF
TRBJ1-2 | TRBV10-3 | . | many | TGTGCCATCACCATGACCCCGGCGGAGGGCTACACCTTC | CAITMTPAEGYTF
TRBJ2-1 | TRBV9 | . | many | TGTGCCAGCAGCCCTAGCGCCTCGCGGCACAATGAGCAGTTCTTC | CASSPSASRHNEQFF
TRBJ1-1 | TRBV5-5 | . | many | TGTGCCAGCAGCGGGGGGGACGGCTTCATGAACACTGAAGCTTTCTTT | CASSGGDGFMNTEAFF
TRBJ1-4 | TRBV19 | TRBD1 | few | TGTGCCAGTAGTCGGGGGACAGAACTGTTTTTT | CASSRGTELFF
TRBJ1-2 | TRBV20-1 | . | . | TGCAGTGCTAGAGGGGGGCAGGGAGGCTACACCTTC | CSARGGQGGYTF
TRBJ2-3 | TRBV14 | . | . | TGTGCCAGCAGCCCTCGTTGGGGGGATGGGCCCACAGATACGCAGTATTTT | CASSPRWGDGPTDTQYF